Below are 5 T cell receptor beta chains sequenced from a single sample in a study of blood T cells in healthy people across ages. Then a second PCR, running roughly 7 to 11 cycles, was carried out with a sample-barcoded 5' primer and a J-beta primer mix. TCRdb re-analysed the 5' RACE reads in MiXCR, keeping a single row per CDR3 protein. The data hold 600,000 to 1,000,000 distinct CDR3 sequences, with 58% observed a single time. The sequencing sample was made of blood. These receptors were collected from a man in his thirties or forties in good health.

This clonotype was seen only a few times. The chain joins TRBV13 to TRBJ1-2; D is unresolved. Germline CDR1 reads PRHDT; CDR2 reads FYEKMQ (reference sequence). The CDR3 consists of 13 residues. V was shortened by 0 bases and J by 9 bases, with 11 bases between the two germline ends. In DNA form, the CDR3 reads TGTGCCAGCAGCTTAGGGGTGAGGAACCGCTACACCTTC. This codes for CASSLGVRNRYTF.

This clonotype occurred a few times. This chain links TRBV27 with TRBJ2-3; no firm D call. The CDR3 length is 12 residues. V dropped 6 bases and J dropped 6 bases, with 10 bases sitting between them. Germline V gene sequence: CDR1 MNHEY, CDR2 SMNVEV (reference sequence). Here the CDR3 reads CASRSRWDTQYF. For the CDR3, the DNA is TGTGCCAGCAGATCGAGATGGGATACGCAGTATTTT.

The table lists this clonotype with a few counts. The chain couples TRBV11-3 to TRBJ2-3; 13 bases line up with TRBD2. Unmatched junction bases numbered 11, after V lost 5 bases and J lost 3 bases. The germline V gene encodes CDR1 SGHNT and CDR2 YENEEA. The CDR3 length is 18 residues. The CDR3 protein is CASSPGTSGAYSTDTQYF. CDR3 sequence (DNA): TGTGCCAGCAGCCCAGGGACTAGCGGGGCTTATTCGACAGATACGCAGTATTTT.

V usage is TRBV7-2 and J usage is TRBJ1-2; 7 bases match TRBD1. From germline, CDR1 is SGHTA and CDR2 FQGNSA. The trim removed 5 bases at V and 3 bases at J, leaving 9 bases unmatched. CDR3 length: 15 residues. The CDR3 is CASSRTGLLDYGYTF. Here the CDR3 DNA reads TGTGCCAGCAGCCGGACAGGACTCCTGGACTATGGCTACACCTTC.

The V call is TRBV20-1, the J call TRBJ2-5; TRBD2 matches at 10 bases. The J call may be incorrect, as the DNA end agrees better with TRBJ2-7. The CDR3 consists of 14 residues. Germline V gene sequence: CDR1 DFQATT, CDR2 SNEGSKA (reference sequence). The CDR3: CSAMPQRGGYEQYF. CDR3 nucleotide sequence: TGCAGTGCCATGCCCCAGCGGGGGGGTTACGAGCAGTACTTC.